This section outlines one T cell receptor (beta chain) sequence together with its context. Its antigen is undetermined. With V trimmed by 1 base and J by 2 bases, 5 bases remained unmatched. This CDR3 spans 16 amino acids. Germline CDR1 and CDR2: MNHNS and SASEGT. Sequencing was performed with immunoSEQ multiplex PCR; in TCRdb, only in-frame clones are kept and a portion is missing. The profile covers 36,000 or so clones, with 70% to 80% appearing a single time and 2.5% to 3.5% taken by the ten largest. For around ten days, roughly 100,000 sorted CD4+ cells grew with T cell-depleted PBMCs and CEF. The source of the sample is a study of CD4 T cells in relation to SARS-CoV-2 and coronaviruses. Study as a whole: Median patient age was roughly 40 years, spanning 21 to 72 years. The HLA restriction of the shared crossreactive spike epitopes was mapped.

The clonotype comes from an adult with COVID-19. Sequencing used memory CD4+ T cells from PBMCs, cultured in vitro. The chain combines TRBV6-1 with TRBJ1-2; 9 bases line up with TRBD1. CDR3: CASSEGGTGLNYGYTF. In DNA, the CDR3 is TGTGCCAGCAGTGAAGGAGGGACAGGGCTGAACTATGGCTACACCTTC.